This T cell receptor beta chain is from a study of CD8+ T cells in alopecia areata. The CDR3 extends over 11 amino acids. V lost 0 bases and J 12 bases, leaving 9 bases between the germline ends. Germline CDR1 GTSNPN, CDR2 SVGIG (reference sequence). This clone was observed a single time. The treatment here: oral pan-JAK inhibitor, 5-10 mg twice daily. RNA extraction was followed by reverse transcription into cDNA, which acted as the sequencing template. Assay used: immunoSEQ multiplex PCR; TCRdb lists only in-frame clones, some missing. The sample has some 160,000 clones; about two thirds are singletons.

The receptor was isolated from a human donor with alopecia areata. The sequencing here drew on CD4+ T cells sorted from blood, taken at week 4, from a patient treated with tofacitinib. The V gene is TRBV30, the J gene TRBJ2-1; D is possibly TRBD2 (5 bases). The CDR3 loop is CAWSVLEVQFF. CDR3 in DNA: TGTGCCTGGAGTGTACTGGAGGTGCAGTTCTTC.